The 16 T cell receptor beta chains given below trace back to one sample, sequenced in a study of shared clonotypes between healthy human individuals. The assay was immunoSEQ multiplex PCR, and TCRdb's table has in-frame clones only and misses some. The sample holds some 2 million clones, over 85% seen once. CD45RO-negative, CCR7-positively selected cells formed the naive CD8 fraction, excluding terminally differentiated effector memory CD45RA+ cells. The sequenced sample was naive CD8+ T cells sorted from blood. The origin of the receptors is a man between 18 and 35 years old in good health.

CDR3 coding DNA: TGTGCCAGCAGCGTAAGCCGGGGGTACGAGCAGTACTTC. Its protein product is CASSVSRGYEQYF. The chain is built from TRBV7-6 and TRBJ2-7; a weak D match, TRBD2 (6 bases). V dropped 5 bases and J dropped 4 bases, with 12 bases sitting between them. The CDR3 extends over 13 amino acids. The germline gives CDR1 SGHVS, CDR2 FNYEAQ.

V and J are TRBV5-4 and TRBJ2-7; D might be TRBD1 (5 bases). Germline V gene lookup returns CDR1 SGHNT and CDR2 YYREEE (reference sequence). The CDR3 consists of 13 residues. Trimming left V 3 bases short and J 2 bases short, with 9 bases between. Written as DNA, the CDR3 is TGTGCCAGCAGCTCCCAGGGCACCTACGAGCAGTACTTC. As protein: CASSSQGTYEQYF.

The CDR3 region has the DNA TGTGCCAGCAGTTACTCGATTCGGGGGGAGGGTGGCTACACCTTC. This translates into CASSYSIRGEGGYTF. The chain joins TRBV6-6 to TRBJ1-2; TRBD1 might be the D (5 bases). This CDR3 is built from 15 residues. Trimming took off 0 bases at V and 7 bases at J, with 15 bases between the two ends. In germline, CDR1 is MNHNY, CDR2 SVGAGI (reference sequence).

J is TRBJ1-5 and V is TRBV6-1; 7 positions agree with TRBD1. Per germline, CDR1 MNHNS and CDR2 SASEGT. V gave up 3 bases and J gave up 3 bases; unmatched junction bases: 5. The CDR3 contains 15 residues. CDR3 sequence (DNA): TGTGCCAGCAGTGACTGGCAGGGGGACAATCAGCCCCAGCATTTT. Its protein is CASSDWQGDNQPQHF.

CDR3 region: CASSFHLGASNYYEQYF. CDR3 DNA sequence: TGTGCCAGCAGTTTCCATTTGGGTGCTTCGAACTACTACGAGCAGTACTTC. The chain is built from TRBV28 and TRBJ2-7; the D is unclear. Trimming removed 3 bases from V and 3 bases from J, with 21 bases in between. The CDR3 is 17 residues long. Germline assignment: CDR1 MDHEN and CDR2 SYDVKM.

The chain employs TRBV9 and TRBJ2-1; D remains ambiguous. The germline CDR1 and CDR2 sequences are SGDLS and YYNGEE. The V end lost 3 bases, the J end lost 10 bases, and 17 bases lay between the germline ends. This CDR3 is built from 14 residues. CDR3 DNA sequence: TGTGCCAGCAGCGCAAGAGACCGGGTCCAAGAGCAGTTCTTC. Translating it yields CASSARDRVQEQFF.

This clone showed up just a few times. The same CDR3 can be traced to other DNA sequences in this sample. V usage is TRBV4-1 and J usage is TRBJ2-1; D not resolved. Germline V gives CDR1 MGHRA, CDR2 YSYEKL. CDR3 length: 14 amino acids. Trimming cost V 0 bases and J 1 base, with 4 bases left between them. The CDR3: CASSQEPSYNEQFF. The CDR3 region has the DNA TGCGCCAGCAGCCAAGAGCCTTCCTACAATGAGCAGTTCTTC.

This CDR3 reads CASSETANTEAFF. The CDR3 bases are TGTGCCAGCAGCGAGACAGCGAACACTGAAGCTTTCTTT. This sequence joins TRBV9 and TRBJ1-1; TRBD1 might be the D (5 bases). The CDR3 consists of 13 residues. Per germline, CDR1 SGDLS and CDR2 YYNGEE. Trimming removed 3 bases from V and 1 base from J, with 7 bases in between. Supplemented by reference TRBV9 and TRBJ1-1, the full variable domain reads DSGVTQTPKHLITATGQRVTLRCSPRSGDLSVYWYQQSLDQGLQFLIQYYNGEERAKGNILERFSAQQFPDLHSELNLSSLELGDSALYFCASSETANTEAFFGQGTRLTVV.

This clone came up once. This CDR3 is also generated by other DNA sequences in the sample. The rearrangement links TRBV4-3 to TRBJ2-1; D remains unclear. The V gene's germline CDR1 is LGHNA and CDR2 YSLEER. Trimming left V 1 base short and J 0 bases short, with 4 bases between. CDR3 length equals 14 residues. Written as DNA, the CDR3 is TGCGCCAGCAGCCAAGGAGGCTCCTACAATGAGCAGTTCTTC. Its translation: CASSQGGSYNEQFF.

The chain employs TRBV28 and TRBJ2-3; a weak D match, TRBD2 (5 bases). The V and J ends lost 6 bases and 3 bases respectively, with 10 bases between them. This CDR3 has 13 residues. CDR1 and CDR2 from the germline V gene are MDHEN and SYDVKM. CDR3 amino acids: CASRPDSTDTQYF. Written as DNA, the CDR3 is TGTGCCAGCAGACCGGACTCGACAGATACGCAGTATTTT.

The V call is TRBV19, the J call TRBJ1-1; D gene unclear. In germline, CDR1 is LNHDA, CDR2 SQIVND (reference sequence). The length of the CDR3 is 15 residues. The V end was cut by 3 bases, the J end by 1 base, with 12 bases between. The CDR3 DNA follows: TGTGCCAGTAGTATGGGGTACAGTGAGAACACTGAAGCTTTCTTT. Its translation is CASSMGYSENTEAFF.

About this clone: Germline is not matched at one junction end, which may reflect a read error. The CDR3 DNA is TGTGCTAGCAGCTTAAAGGGTTACAATGAGCAGTTCTTC. This translates into CASSLKGYNEQFF. This sequence joins TRBV7-7 and TRBJ2-1; no clear D gene. The CDR3 length is 13 residues. The germline gives CDR1 SSHAT, CDR2 FNYEAQ (reference sequence).

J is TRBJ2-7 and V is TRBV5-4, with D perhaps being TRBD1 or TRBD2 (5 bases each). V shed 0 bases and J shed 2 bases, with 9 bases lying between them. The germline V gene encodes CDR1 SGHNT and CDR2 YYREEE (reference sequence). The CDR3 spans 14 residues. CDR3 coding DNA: TGTGCCAGCAGCTTGGTCGGGGACCCCTACGAGCAGTACTTC. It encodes CASSLVGDPYEQYF.

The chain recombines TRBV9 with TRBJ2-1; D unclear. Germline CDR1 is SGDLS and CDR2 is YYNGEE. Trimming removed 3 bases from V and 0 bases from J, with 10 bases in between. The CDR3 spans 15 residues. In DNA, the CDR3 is TGTGCCAGCAGCGCATCGGCCGTCTCCTACAATGAGCAGTTCTTC. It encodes CASSASAVSYNEQFF.

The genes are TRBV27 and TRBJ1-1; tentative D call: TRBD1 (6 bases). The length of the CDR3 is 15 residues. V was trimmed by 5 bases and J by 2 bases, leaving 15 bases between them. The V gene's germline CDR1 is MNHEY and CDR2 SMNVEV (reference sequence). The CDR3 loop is CASSVGGTPNTEAFF. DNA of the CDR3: TGTGCCAGCAGTGTAGGAGGGACACCCAACACTGAAGCTTTCTTT.

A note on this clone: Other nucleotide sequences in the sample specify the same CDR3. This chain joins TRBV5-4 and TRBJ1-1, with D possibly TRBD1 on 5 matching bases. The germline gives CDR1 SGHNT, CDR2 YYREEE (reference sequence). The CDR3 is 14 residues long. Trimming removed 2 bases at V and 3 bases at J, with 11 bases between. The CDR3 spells CASSFRGGDTEAFF. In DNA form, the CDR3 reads TGTGCCAGCAGCTTTAGGGGTGGGGACACTGAAGCTTTCTTT.